These 18 T cell receptor beta chains originate from one sample sequenced in a study of shared clonotypes between healthy human individuals. Assay used: immunoSEQ multiplex PCR; TCRdb lists only in-frame clones, some missing. The profile shows about 1 million clones, 65% to 75% of them singletons. The sample comprised memory CD4+ T cells sorted from blood. This sample's subset: CD45RA-negative fraction. These receptors were obtained from a man aged 18-30 years in good health.

This clone came up a few times. V is TRBV6-6 and J is TRBJ1-2, with D tentatively TRBD1 (5 bases). V was trimmed by 6 bases and J by 0 bases, leaving 11 bases between them. The CDR3 contains 14 residues. Germline-derived CDR1 and CDR2 are MNHNY and SVGAGI (reference sequence). CDR3 nucleotides: TGTGCCAGCAGGGACAACCTAGCTAACTATGGCTACACCTTC. It codes for CASRDNLANYGYTF.

The chain recombines TRBV28 with TRBJ2-4; D may be TRBD2 (5 bases). The germline gives CDR1 MDHEN, CDR2 SYDVKM. The V and J ends lost 3 bases and 0 bases respectively, with 12 bases between them. The CDR3 consists of 16 residues. CDR3 sequence: CASSFGGTLAKNIQYF. CDR3 in DNA: TGTGCCAGCAGTTTCGGAGGTACTCTAGCCAAAAACATTCAGTACTTC.

J is TRBJ2-5 and V is TRBV5-4, with TRBD1 as a possible D gene (6 bases). The DNA end is a closer match to TRBJ2-7, so the J assignment may be wrong. The CDR3 loop spans 15 amino acids. The germline gives CDR1 SGHNT, CDR2 YYREEE (reference sequence). This CDR3 reads CASSVTDSFTYEQYF. In nucleotides, the CDR3 is TGTGCCAGCAGCGTAACGGACAGTTTTACCTACGAGCAGTACTTC.

A word on this clone: This sample also contains other DNA sequences that code for the same CDR3. The gene calls are TRBV2 and TRBJ2-7; D gene ambiguous. V lost 9 bases and J 0 bases, leaving 9 bases between the germline ends. The CDR3 runs 12 residues. Germline CDR1 is SNHLY and CDR2 is FYNNEI. Written as DNA, the CDR3 is TGTGCCAGTAAGGGAAGCTCCTACGAGCAGTACTTC. This translates into CASKGSSYEQYF.

This clone was seen only a few times. The rearrangement joins TRBV19 to TRBJ1-5, with D hard to call. In germline, CDR1 is LNHDA, CDR2 SQIVND (reference sequence). CDR3 size: 13 residues. V lost 3 bases, J lost 8 bases, and 11 bases lay in between. The CDR3 sequence: CASSILGREPQHF. CDR3 nucleotide sequence: TGTGCCAGTAGTATCTTGGGCCGGGAGCCCCAGCATTTT.

V is TRBV28 and J is TRBJ2-5, with TRBD2 matching over 7 bases. Germline CDR1 is MDHEN and CDR2 is SYDVKM. Unmatched junction bases numbered 15, after V lost 5 bases and J lost 3 bases. This CDR3 is 17 amino acids long. The CDR3 coding sequence is TGTGCCAGCAGTCCGCAAGGTACTACTAGCGCCAAAGAGACCCAGTACTTC. It yields the protein CASSPQGTTSAKETQYF.

Remarks on this clone: The sample holds other DNA sequences that translate to the same CDR3. The V gene is TRBV5-4, the J gene TRBJ2-7; either TRBD1 or TRBD2 may fit D (6 bases each). CDR3 length: 13 residues. V gave up 0 bases and J gave up 6 bases, with 10 bases separating them. Germline lookup yields CDR1 SGHNT and CDR2 YYREEE (reference sequence). This CDR3 reads CASSLVGGGEQYF. The CDR3 DNA follows: TGTGCCAGCAGCTTGGTGGGGGGCGGCGAGCAGTACTTC.

This clone showed up many times. V is TRBV7-2 and J is TRBJ2-3, with a tentative D call TRBD2 (5 bases). The CDR3 runs 14 residues. Germline V CDR1 and CDR2: SGHTA, FQGNSA. Deletions cut 2 bases from V and 4 bases from J, with 10 bases between. DNA for the CDR3: TGTGCCAGCAGCTTAAGTAGCGTGGCAGATACGCAGTATTTT. Its protein product is CASSLSSVADTQYF. Full variable domain (rest looked up from reference TRBV7-2 and TRBJ2-3): GAGVSQSPSNKVTEKGKDVELRCDPISGHTALYWYRQSLGQGLEFLIYFQGNSAPDKSGLPSDRFSAERTGGSVSTLTIQRTQQEDSAVYLCASSLSSVADTQYFGPGTRLTVL.

The chain combines TRBV6-5 with TRBJ2-7; 7 bases map to TRBD1. The J segment lost 0 bases and the V segment lost 8 bases, leaving 10 bases of the junction unmatched. The CDR3 has 15 amino acids. Germline V CDR1 and CDR2: MNHEY, SVGAGI. CDR3 loop: CASGPKTGISYEQYF. CDR3 DNA sequence: TGTGCCAGCGGCCCCAAGACAGGGATCTCCTACGAGCAGTACTTC.

The V gene is TRBV6-1, the J gene TRBJ1-2; D is uncertain. CDR1 and CDR2 (germline): MNHNS, SASEGT. Deletions cut 5 bases from V and 7 bases from J, with 14 bases between. The CDR3 consists of 13 residues. CDR3 nucleotide sequence: TGTGCCAGCAGTCTTCCGGCTCGGGCTGGCTACACCTTC. Its translation is CASSLPARAGYTF.

J is TRBJ2-3 and V is TRBV5-1; D remains unclear. Germline CDR1 and CDR2: SGHRS and YFSETQ. Trimming took off 0 bases at V and 6 bases at J, with 5 bases between the two ends. The CDR3 totals 12 residues. The CDR3 region is CASSLARDTQYF. CDR3 bases: TGCGCCAGCAGCTTGGCCCGGGATACGCAGTATTTT.

The chain recombines TRBV10-2 with TRBJ1-1; 7 bases agree with TRBD1. The trim removed 7 bases at V and 6 bases at J, leaving 5 bases unmatched. Germline assignment: CDR1 WSHSY and CDR2 SAAADI. This CDR3 has 12 amino acids. DNA of the CDR3: TGCGCCAGCACCCCTGACAGGGCTGAAGCTTTCTTT. This sequence encodes CASTPDRAEAFF.

There are a few counts of this clone. This chain connects TRBV7-2 to TRBJ1-6; no reliable D call. V lost 7 bases to trimming and J lost 0 bases, with 16 bases between them. This CDR3 has 17 residues. In germline, CDR1 is SGHTA, CDR2 FQGNSA. The CDR3 sequence: CASNLDPRGSYNSPLHF. CDR3 coding DNA: TGTGCCAGCAACTTGGACCCCCGTGGCTCCTATAATTCACCCCTCCACTTT.

The chain recombines TRBV18 with TRBJ2-7; the D is unclear. Per germline, CDR1 KGHSH and CDR2 LQKENI. Trimming left V 5 bases short and J 7 bases short, with 15 bases between. This CDR3 comprises 13 residues. The CDR3 spells CASSDSPSREQYF. For the CDR3, the DNA is TGTGCCAGCTCAGATTCCCCCTCTCGGGAGCAGTACTTC.

The rearrangement joins TRBV2 to TRBJ2-5; D uncertain. CDR3 length: 15 residues. V gave up 0 bases and J gave up 4 bases, with 12 bases separating them. The germline V gene encodes CDR1 SNHLY and CDR2 FYNNEI. The CDR3 is CASSEADRRRETQYF. The CDR3 DNA reads TGTGCCAGCAGTGAAGCGGACCGCCGTAGAGAGACCCAGTACTTC.

This clone was counted many times. The same CDR3 also results from other DNA sequences found in this sample. The chain joins TRBV30 to TRBJ2-2; D unclear. CDR3 length: 13 amino acids. Germline V gives CDR1 GTSNPN, CDR2 SVGIG (reference sequence). The V and J ends lost 4 bases and 5 bases respectively, with 11 bases between them. CDR3 bases: TGTGCCTGGACCATTCACGGTACCGGGGAGCTGTTTTTT. This codes for CAWTIHGTGELFF.

This clone was seen more than once but under ten times. This rearrangement joins TRBV4-1 to TRBJ1-5; D is possibly TRBD1 (5 bases). The CDR3 has 14 residues. The V end lost 1 base, the J end lost 7 bases, and 11 bases lay between the germline ends. Germline CDR1 is MGHRA and CDR2 is YSYEKL. For the CDR3, the DNA is TGCGCCAGCAGCCAAGGGCAGGGCGGGCAGCCCCAGCATTTT. It is translated as CASSQGQGGQPQHF.

The count of this clone is one. The chain has TRBV14 and TRBJ2-4, with D uncertain. CDR1 is SGHDN and CDR2 is FVKESK in the germline V gene. The CDR3 runs 13 residues. Trimming took off 1 base at V and 6 bases at J, with 7 bases between the two ends. The CDR3 DNA sequence: TGTGCCAGCAGCCAAGGAGGACCAAACATTCAGTACTTC. Its translation: CASSQGGPNIQYF.